The present TCR beta chain was sequenced within a study of blood T cells in healthy people across ages (dated by TCRdb to 2015 to 2017). General notes on the study: In model experiments, roughly one uniquely barcoded TCR beta cDNA molecule per two T cells was captured by template switching. To track age-related changes in TCR beta repertoire diversity, the study relied on deep sequencing normalized with unique cDNA molecular identifiers. Four age groups were formed from the donors: young (average 16 years), middle-aged (around 37), aged (roughly 56) and long-lived (about 80). Donors of different ages were randomly distributed across sequencing lanes to avoid experimental bias. For two donors (one aged 18 to 29 and one aged 80 or older), the study analyzed two additional independent replicas of 1 million unique cDNA reads from the same blood draw.

This clonotype was observed a handful of times. The specificity of this receptor is unknown. Per-base qualities were not stored, and no clone one base away is much larger. Study-wide conclusions, independent of this receptor: The CMV infection status of donors was not known, potentially confounding age-related changes in expanded clonotypes. Compared with the aged group, more naive CD4+ T cells, fewer expanded clones and increased TCR diversity were shown by the long-lived group, suggesting age selection. There was a strong correlation between observed TCR beta diversity and the percentage of naive T cells measured by flow cytometry. As age increased, observed TCR beta diversity per million T cells dropped in a roughly linear way, and a significant reduction was already evident by age around 41. Total diversity estimates from one million sequenced T cells were considered lower bounds and underestimates. Because profiling used bulk unsorted PBMCs, naive and antigen-experienced compartments could not be compared conclusively.

Systemically healthy Caucasian individuals from Russia, 39 in total and aged roughly 6 to 100 years, were included as donors. Each donor gave about 9.7 milliliters of peripheral blood, drawn into EDTA-treated Vacutainer tubes. Ficoll-Paque density-gradient centrifugation was used to isolate PBMCs, with at least 6.5 million per sample. Trizol reagent was used to extract total RNA from the PBMCs, yielding at least 6 micrograms per sample. For every donor, flow cytometry on a PBMC aliquot measured the percentage of naive CD45RAhigh/CD27high T cells. V loses 1 base, J loses 5 bases, and the germline ends lie 13 bases apart. In the germline V gene, CDR1 corresponds to SGHRS and CDR2 to YFSETQ. There are 16 amino acids in the CDR3, from cysteine to phenylalanine inclusive. The DNA shown is the 48-base CDR3, in frame from base 1. Libraries were prepared through 5' RACE. TCRdb lists the instrument as Illumina HiSeq 2500. A second PCR of about 6 to 11 cycles was run with a J-beta primer mix and a sample-barcoded 5' primer. Each TCR beta cDNA molecule received a unique molecular identifier from a template-switch 5' adaptor carrying 12 random nucleotides. Each sample yielded at least 3 million CDR3-containing paired-end reads. First-strand cDNA was synthesized from all RNA with the Mint cDNA synthesis kit, primed by a TRBC-specific oligonucleotide. All cDNA was treated with uracil-DNA glycosylase and then went through a first 18-cycle PCR with the universal primers M1SS and BC2_uni_R. As for the original processing: For normalization, 1 million high-quality reads, each with a distinct molecular identifier, were randomly selected from each sample. Instead of being binned into consensus sequences, reads with shared molecular identifiers were discarded. MiTCR, with a Q25 quality threshold and the strictest error-elimination algorithm, was used for CDR3 identification, clonotype clustering and error correction. A nonparametric unseen species model with Euler transformation was used to estimate lower-bound total TCR beta diversity. TCRdb handled the public reads itself, with Q25 trimming in fastp and clone calling in MiXCR, and kept productive beta chains. Each record represents a unique CDR3 protein, reported with the most common genes and DNA among its rows. These V and J calls rely on TCRdb rather than the paper's analysis. The table for this sample lists about 1.1 million distinct CDR3 sequences; around two fifths of them were counted only once. Around 13% of the sample is held by the ten biggest clonotypes.

The chain is encoded by TRBV5-1 joined to TRBJ1-6, with TRBD1 perhaps the D gene, on 5 matching bases. The TCR was taken from a man aged 18 to 29 in good health. What was sequenced was blood. For the CDR3, the sequence is CASSLSQLRDNSPLHF. The DNA sequence is given as TGCGCCAGCAGCTTGAGTCAGCTCAGGGATAATTCACCCCTCCACTTT.